One sample yielded the 15 T cell receptor beta chains listed below, sequenced in a study of cytomegalovirus exposure and HLA in healthy donors. PCR primers comprised 60 Vbeta and 13 Jbeta primers. Produced via immunoSEQ multiplex PCR; TCRdb's table is partial and in-frame only. The sample gives 150,000 to 200,000 clones, about 85% of which show up once; about 2% is in the top ten. Input material: PBMCs. Receptors were obtained from a man aged 18 to 30 in good health and CMV-seropositive.

The J gene is TRBJ2-1, the V gene TRBV4-3; 11 positions match TRBD2. This CDR3 has 16 amino acids. The ends lost 0 bases at V and 7 bases at J; junction bases unmatched: 5. In germline, CDR1 is LGHNA, CDR2 YSLEER. This CDR3 reads CASSQDFASGGNEQFF. The CDR3 nucleotides read TGCGCCAGCAGCCAAGATTTCGCTAGCGGGGGGAATGAGCAGTTCTTC.

In its sample, this clone was seen once. The V call is TRBV5-1, the J call TRBJ1-6; D is possibly TRBD1 (5 bases). Germline CDR1 is SGHRS and CDR2 is YFSETQ. Trimming took off 0 bases at V and 8 bases at J, with 12 bases between the two ends. This CDR3 is 15 amino acids long. The CDR3 protein is CASSLGAGYDSPLHF. The CDR3 nucleotides are TGCGCCAGCAGCTTGGGGGCAGGGTACGATTCACCCCTCCACTTT.

This clone was found once. The V gene is TRBV5-4, the J gene TRBJ2-7, with 11 bases identical to TRBD1. Trimming took 0 bases from V and 2 from J; bases not matched to a gene: 4. Germline V gives CDR1 SGHNT, CDR2 YYREEE (reference sequence). This CDR3 is built from 16 residues. The CDR3 region is CASSLAMGQGAYEQYF. CDR3 bases: TGTGCCAGCAGCTTGGCCATGGGACAGGGGGCCTACGAGCAGTACTTC.

This chain links TRBV10-1 with TRBJ1-2, with 12 bases that match TRBD1. The V gene end was trimmed by 5 bases and the J gene end by 5 bases; junction bases not matched to a gene: 6. This CDR3 region has 15 residues. CDR1 WNHNN and CDR2 SYGVQD come from the germline V gene (reference sequence). The CDR3 sequence: CASSLPGQGAYGYTF. CDR3 nucleotides: TGCGCCAGCAGTCTACCGGGACAGGGGGCTTATGGCTACACCTTC.

This clone has only one observation. The chain combines TRBV18 with TRBJ2-6, with D possibly TRBD2 on 5 matching bases. There are 17 residues in the CDR3. Trimming left V 2 bases short and J 4 bases short, with 15 bases between. Germline CDR1 is KGHSH and CDR2 is LQKENI. DNA of the CDR3: TGTGCCAGCTCACCAACTAGGGCCGTATACGGGGCCAACGTCCTGACTTTC. Translating it yields CASSPTRAVYGANVLTF.

The rearrangement uses TRBV12-5 and TRBJ1-4, with D hard to call. The ends were cut back, 1 base at V and 4 bases at J, with 7 bases in the middle. CDR3 length: 14 residues. The germline V gene has CDR1 LGHNT and CDR2 FRNRAP. CDR3 region: CASGLGQYNEKLFF. The CDR3 coding sequence is TGTGCTAGTGGTTTGGGGCAGTATAATGAAAAACTGTTTTTT. The full variable domain, its missing parts supplied by reference TRBV12-5 and TRBJ1-4, is DARVTQTPRHKVTEMGQEVTMRCQPILGHNTVFWYRQTMMQGLELLAYFRNRAPLDDSGMPKDRFSAEMPDATLATLKIQPSEPRDSAVYFCASGLGQYNEKLFFGSGTQLSVL.

J is TRBJ1-2 and V is TRBV28, with D perhaps TRBD1 (6 bases). Germline V gene lookup returns CDR1 MDHEN and CDR2 SYDVKM. V was pared by 3 bases and J by 5 bases, with 10 bases between. This CDR3 contains 13 residues. In DNA form, the CDR3 reads TGTGCCAGCAGTTTCCCAGGGGTATATGGCTACACCTTC. Translated: CASSFPGVYGYTF.

The rearrangement joins TRBV25-1 to TRBJ2-1; 9 nucleotides align to TRBD2. The germline CDR1 and CDR2 sequences are MGHDK and SYGVNS. The V and J ends lost 3 bases and 2 bases, in that order; junction bases with no gene match: 8. The CDR3 spans 17 residues. The CDR3 nucleotides read TGTGCCAGCAGTGACCGTCCCCAGCGGGGGGCCTACAATGAGCAGTTCTTC. Its translation is CASSDRPQRGAYNEQFF.

Turning to this clone: The germline gene is not matched at one end of the junction; a read error may be the cause. Distinct nucleotide sequences in the sample also encode this CDR3. The V call is TRBV6-4, the J call TRBJ1-6; D is possibly TRBD1 (5 bases). Germline V lookup: CDR1 MRHNA, CDR2 SNTAGT. The CDR3 loop spans 14 amino acids. The CDR3 coding sequence is TGTGCCAGCAGTGAGGGGGGGTGGAATTCCCCCCTCCACTTT. This codes for CASSEGGWNSPLHF.

In this sample, this clone turned up once. The chain joins TRBV9 to TRBJ2-3; 9 bases map to TRBD2. V trimming: 0 bases; J trimming: 0 bases; junction bases outside the gene matches: 2. Germline V lookup: CDR1 SGDLS, CDR2 YYNGEE. This CDR3 has 16 residues. The CDR3 spells CASSVGTSASTDTQYF. The CDR3 nucleotides read TGTGCCAGCAGCGTAGGGACTAGCGCTAGCACAGATACGCAGTATTTT.

The sample holds one count of this clone. The gene calls are TRBV11-2 and TRBJ1-4; the D gene is possibly TRBD1 (6 bases). This CDR3 contains 14 residues. The V end lost 5 bases, the J end lost 4 bases, and 11 bases lay between the germline ends. CDR1 is SGHAT and CDR2 is FQNNGV in the germline V gene. The CDR3 is CASSIRGDNEKLFF. The CDR3 DNA reads as TGTGCCAGCAGCATCAGGGGTGATAATGAAAAACTGTTTTTT.

The chain is built from TRBV6-6 and TRBJ2-7; TRBD2 is a possible D gene (6 bases). The CDR3 is 15 amino acids. The germline V and J ends were trimmed by 2 bases and 2 bases, with 13 bases remaining between them. Germline V gene lookup returns CDR1 MNHNY and CDR2 SVGAGI (reference sequence). CDR3 sequence: CASSYVNSGPYEQYF. The CDR3, as DNA: TGTGCCAGCAGTTACGTGAATAGCGGCCCCTACGAGCAGTACTTC.

V gene TRBV4-1 combines with J gene TRBJ1-1; TRBD1 might be the D (6 bases). V lost 1 base to trimming and J lost 2 bases, with 11 bases between them. CDR1 and CDR2 from the germline V gene are MGHRA and YSYEKL. The CDR3 is 15 amino acids. CDR3 in amino acids: CASSQAGQLNTEAFF. The CDR3 DNA reads as TGCGCCAGCAGCCAAGCCGGACAGCTAAACACTGAAGCTTTCTTT.

The chain is built from TRBV23-1 and TRBJ1-5; no reliable D call. TRBV23-1 is recorded as an ORF, its role being uncertain. This CDR3 is 16 amino acids long. V was cut by 4 bases and J by 0 bases, with 13 bases left in between. The CDR3 DNA follows: TGCGCCAGCAGTCGGTCAGGAGGAAATAGCAATCAGCCCCAGCATTTT. Its translation is CASSRSGGNSNQPQHF.

A note on this clone: In the same sample, other DNA sequences code for this CDR3. CDR3 region: CASSPGGDYEQYF. The CDR3 coding sequence is TGTGCCAGCAGCCCGGGAGGAGACTACGAGCAGTACTTC. The rearrangement uses TRBV2 and TRBJ2-7; 7 bases match TRBD2. The CDR3 runs 13 residues. The V segment lost 6 bases and the J segment 3 bases; nucleotides outside the gene matches: 5. From germline, CDR1 is SNHLY and CDR2 FYNNEI.